The sequence of this TCR beta chain was determined in a study of patients and donors after allogeneic stem cell transplantation. This clonotype was seen a single time. MiXCR, run by TCRdb on the RT-PCR reads, gives a single entry per CDR3 protein. There are 80,000 to 90,000 distinct CDR3 sequences in the sample; around 49% occur only once, and more than 55% lies in the top ten. The CDR3 is 13 amino acids. V lost 7 bases and J lost 1, with 10 bases in between. The germline gives CDR1 SGHTA, CDR2 FQGNSA. This clonotype was sampled from a human donor who was either an allogeneic HSCT recipient or a stem cell or donor lymphocyte infusion donor (not recorded which). It is not recorded whose cells these are; they may come from a transplant donor. The sequenced sample consisted of blood, either unsorted or a sorted T cell fraction (not recorded which). V gene TRBV7-2 combines with J gene TRBJ1-1; D gene ambiguous. CDR3 nucleotides: TGTGCCAGCACCCTATTCCCGAACACTGAAGCTTTCTTT. This sequence encodes CASTLFPNTEAFF.